This T cell receptor beta chain stems from a study of T cell repertoires in cytomegalovirus infection. As regards this clonotype: What it binds is not known.

TCRdb fed the reads into MiXCR, producing one record per CDR3 protein. The sample lists some 120,000 distinct CDR3 sequences, 25% to 35% occurring once. The CDR3 totals 12 residues. The germline CDR1 and CDR2 sequences are DFQATT and SNEGSKA (reference sequence). Trimming took off 5 bases at V and 2 bases at J, with 8 bases between the two ends. This TCR came from a human donor in good health (CMV status not recorded). Some clones in this sample may be carry-over from other donors' samples. The chain employs TRBV20-1 and TRBJ2-3; no clear D. Specimen: CD8+ T cells from cultured PBMCs, collected from culture after CMV antigen stimulation. CDR3 nucleotide sequence: TGCAGTGCTGAGCTGGTCACAGATACGCAGTATTTT. This codes for CSAELVTDTQYF.